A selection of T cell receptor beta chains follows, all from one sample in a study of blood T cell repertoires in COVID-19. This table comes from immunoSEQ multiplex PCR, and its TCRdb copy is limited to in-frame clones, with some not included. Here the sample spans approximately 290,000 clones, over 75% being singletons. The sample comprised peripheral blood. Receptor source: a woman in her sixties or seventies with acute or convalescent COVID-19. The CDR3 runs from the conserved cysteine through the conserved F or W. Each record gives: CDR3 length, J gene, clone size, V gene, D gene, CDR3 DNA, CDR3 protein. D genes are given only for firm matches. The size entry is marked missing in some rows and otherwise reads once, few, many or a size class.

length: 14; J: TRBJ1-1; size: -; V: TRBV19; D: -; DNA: TGTGCCAGTAGTATCGGGACAAAGAACACTGAAGCTTTCTTT; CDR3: CASSIGTKNTEAFF
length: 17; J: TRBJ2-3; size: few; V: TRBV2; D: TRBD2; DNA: TGTGCCAGCAGTGAACCTCTAGCGGGAGGCGGGACAGATACGCAGTATTTT; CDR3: CASSEPLAGGGTDTQYF
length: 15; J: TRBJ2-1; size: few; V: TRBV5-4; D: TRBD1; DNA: TGTGCCAGCAGCTCACAGGGGGCTCTTGGCAATGAGCAGTTCTTC; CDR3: CASSSQGALGNEQFF
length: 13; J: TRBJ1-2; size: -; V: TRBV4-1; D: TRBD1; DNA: TGCGCCAGCAGCCACTTGCAGGGGGATGGCTACACCTTC; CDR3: CASSHLQGDGYTF
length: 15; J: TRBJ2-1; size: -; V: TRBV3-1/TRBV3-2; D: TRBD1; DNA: TGTGCCAGCAGCCAGCAGGGGGCCTCCGCGGGAGAGCAGTTCTTC; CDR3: CASSQQGASAGEQFF
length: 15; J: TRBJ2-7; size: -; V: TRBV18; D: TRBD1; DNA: TGTGCCAGCTCACCAGTTGGGACAGGGGGCTACGAGCAGTACTTC; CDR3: CASSPVGTGGYEQYF
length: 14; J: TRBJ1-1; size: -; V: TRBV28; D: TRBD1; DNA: TGTGCCAGCAGTGTAGGGACAGTTAACACTGAAGCTTTCTTT; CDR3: CASSVGTVNTEAFF
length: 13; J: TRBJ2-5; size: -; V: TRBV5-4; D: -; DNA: TGTGCCAGCAGCTTGGAACTAGAAGAGACCCAGTACTTC; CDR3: CASSLELEETQYF
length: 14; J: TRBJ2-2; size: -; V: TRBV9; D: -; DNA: TGTGCCAGCAGCCTCCCGGCGGGGTCCGGGGAGCTGTTTTTT; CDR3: CASSLPAGSGELFF
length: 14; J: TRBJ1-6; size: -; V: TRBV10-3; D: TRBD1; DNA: TGTGCCATCAGTCACCGGGACAGCAATTCACCCCTCCACTTT; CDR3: CAISHRDSNSPLHF
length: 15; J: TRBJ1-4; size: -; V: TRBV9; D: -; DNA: TGTGCCAGCAGCCTCGGCGGGGCAGCTAATGAAAAACTGTTTTTT; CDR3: CASSLGGAANEKLFF
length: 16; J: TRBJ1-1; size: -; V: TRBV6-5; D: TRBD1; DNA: TGTGCCAGCAGTTATTACGTGACAGGGTTACGCACTGAAGCTTTCTTT; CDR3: CASSYYVTGLRTEAFF
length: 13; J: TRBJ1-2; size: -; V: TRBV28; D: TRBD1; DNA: TGTGCCAGCAGGCAGGACAGGGAGGATGGCTACACCTTC; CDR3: CASRQDREDGYTF
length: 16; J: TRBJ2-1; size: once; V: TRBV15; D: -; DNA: TGTGCCACCAGCAGAGACGTTGCAAGCCTCTACAATGAGCAGTTCTTC; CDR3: CATSRDVASLYNEQFF
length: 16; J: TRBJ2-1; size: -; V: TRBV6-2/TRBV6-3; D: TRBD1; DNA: TGTGCCAGCAGTCGGGACAGGGGAGGGTCTTACAATGAGCAGTTCTTC; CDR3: CASSRDRGGSYNEQFF
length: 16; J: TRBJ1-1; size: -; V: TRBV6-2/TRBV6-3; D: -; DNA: TGTGCCAGCAGTCGACCCGGGTTGGTTATGAACACTGAAGCTTTCTTT; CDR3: CASSRPGLVMNTEAFF
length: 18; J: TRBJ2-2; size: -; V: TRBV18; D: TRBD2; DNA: TGTGCCAGCTCACCACTTGAGCGGACTAGCGCGAACACCGGGGAGCTGTTTTTT; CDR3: CASSPLERTSANTGELFF
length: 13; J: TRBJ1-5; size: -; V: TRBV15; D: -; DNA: TGTGCCACCAGCGGACGGGAGGGTCAGCCCCAGCATTTT; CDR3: CATSGREGQPQHF
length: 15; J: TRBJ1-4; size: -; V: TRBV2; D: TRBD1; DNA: TGTGCCAGCAGTGTGCGGGCAGGGGGAGGCGAAAAACTGTTTTTT; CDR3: CASSVRAGGGEKLFF
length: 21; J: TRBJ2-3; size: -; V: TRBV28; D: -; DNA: TGTGCCAGCAGTTTCATCAAAGGCTCCCTCCGGGCGGGCCTTCGAGCAGATACGCAGTATTTT; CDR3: CASSFIKGSLRAGLRADTQYF